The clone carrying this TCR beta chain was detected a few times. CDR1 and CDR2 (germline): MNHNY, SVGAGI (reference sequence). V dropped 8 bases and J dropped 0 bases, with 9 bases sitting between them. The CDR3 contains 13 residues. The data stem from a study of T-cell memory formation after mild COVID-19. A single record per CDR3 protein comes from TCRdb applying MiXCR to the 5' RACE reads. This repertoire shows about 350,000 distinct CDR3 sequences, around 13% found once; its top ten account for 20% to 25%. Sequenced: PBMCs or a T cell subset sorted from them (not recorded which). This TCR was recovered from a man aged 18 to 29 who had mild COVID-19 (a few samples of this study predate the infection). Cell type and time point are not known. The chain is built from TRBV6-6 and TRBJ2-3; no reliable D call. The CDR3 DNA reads TGTGCCAGCCTCCCTGCGAGCACAGATACGCAGTATTTT. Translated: CASLPASTDTQYF.